These 12 T cell receptor beta chains originate from one sample sequenced in a study of T-cell memory formation after mild COVID-19 (TCRdb year 2021). Library preparation was by 5' RACE. TCRdb lists the instrument as Illumina NovaSeq 6000. Clones were called with MiXCR by TCRdb after fastp trimmed the public reads at Q25, and only in-frame beta chains were retained. Rows matching on CDR3 protein sequence are summarized as one entry with the most common DNA and genes. Here the sample has some 340,000 distinct CDR3 sequences; around 13% occur a single time. Of the sample, roughly a fifth falls within the top ten clones. The source material was PBMCs or a T cell subset sorted from them (not recorded which). These receptors were obtained from a man younger than 35 who had mild COVID-19 (a few samples of this study predate the infection). The sample titles of this study are shuffled in the database, so cell type and time point are left out; the donor was told from shared clones.

Only a few counts were recorded for this clonotype. This chain uses TRBV5-1 with TRBJ2-3; 11 positions agree with TRBD2. The CDR3 consists of 14 residues. The V gene's germline CDR1 is SGHRS and CDR2 YFSETQ. Unmatched junction bases numbered 5, after V lost 8 bases and J lost 3 bases. This CDR3 reads CASSGGEDTDTQYF. CDR3 DNA: TGCGCCAGTAGCGGGGGGGAGGATACAGATACGCAGTATTTT.

V and J are TRBV30 and TRBJ2-5; maybe TRBD2 (7 bases). The CDR3 runs to 15 residues. CDR1 is GTSNPN and CDR2 is SVGIG in the germline V gene (reference sequence). V was cut by 4 bases and J by 5 bases, with 20 bases left in between. CDR3 residues: CAWTYLGGAGETQYF. The DNA for the CDR3 is TGTGCCTGGACGTACTTAGGGGGGGCTGGGGAGACCCAGTACTTC.

This clonotype was observed a handful of times. The rearrangement uses TRBV7-9 and TRBJ2-5; a weak D match, TRBD1 (6 bases). CDR1 is SEHNR, CDR2 FQNEAQ, per germline (reference sequence). CDR3 length: 12 amino acids. V was cut by 9 bases and J by 4 bases, with 12 bases left in between. The CDR3 here is CARTQGRETQYF. CDR3 DNA sequence: TGTGCCAGGACACAGGGACGAGAGACCCAGTACTTC.

CDR3: CASSPGTAIMAAFF. The CDR3 DNA reads TGTGCCAGCAGCCCCGGGACAGCCATCATGGCCGCTTTCTTT. The genes are TRBV5-6 and TRBJ1-1; 7 bases agree with TRBD1. Germline-derived CDR1 and CDR2 are SGHDT and YYEEEE. This CDR3 has 14 residues. V dropped 4 bases and J dropped 11; count of bases not matched to a gene: 14.

V and J are TRBV5-5 and TRBJ1-5; 9 bases fit TRBD1. The CDR3 has 15 residues. CDR1 is SGHKS and CDR2 is YYEKEE in the germline V gene (reference sequence). Losses at the gene ends were 5 bases for V and 2 bases for J; bases not matched to a gene: 5. CDR3: CASRPGTGRNQPQHF. The CDR3 bases are TGTGCCAGCAGACCCGGGACAGGGCGCAATCAGCCCCAGCATTTT.

The rearrangement links TRBV5-1 to TRBJ2-5; unclear D gene. V was pared by 0 bases and J by 3 bases, with 9 bases between. The CDR3 is 14 amino acids. In germline, CDR1 is SGHRS, CDR2 YFSETQ. The CDR3 loop is CASSLVRPEETQYF. The DNA for the CDR3 is TGCGCCAGCAGCTTGGTGAGGCCCGAAGAGACCCAGTACTTC.

The V call is TRBV20-1, the J call TRBJ2-3; 10 bases fit TRBD2. This CDR3 is built from 15 residues. The trim removed 3 bases at V and 4 bases at J, leaving 7 bases unmatched. Germline V gives CDR1 DFQATT, CDR2 SNEGSKA (reference sequence). CDR3 loop: CSASKTLAGADTQYF. The DNA of the CDR3 is TGCAGTGCTAGCAAAACGCTAGCGGGGGCAGATACGCAGTATTTT.

This clonotype was detected many times. The chain has TRBV18 and TRBJ1-1; D uncertain. The CDR3 has 16 amino acids. Between the trimmed V and J ends, which lost 2 bases and 8 bases, there was a span of 21 bases. Germline lookup yields CDR1 KGHSH and CDR2 LQKENI. CDR3 nucleotides: TGTGCCAGCTCACCAGTGGCCTCCGGGAAATCACCCGAAGCTTTCTTT. Protein: CASSPVASGKSPEAFF.

This clonotype appeared a few times. The chain is built from TRBV7-8 and TRBJ2-3; 9 bases map to TRBD1. Trimming took 5 bases from V and 3 from J; bases not matched to a gene: 9. This CDR3 comprises 16 residues. CDR1 and CDR2 from the germline V gene are SGHVS and FQNEAQ. In nucleotides, the CDR3 is TGTGCCAGCAGCCCTAGACAGGGGGTATCTACAGATACGCAGTATTTT. Translation gives CASSPRQGVSTDTQYF.

The V and J genes are TRBV28 and TRBJ1-5; no clear D gene. This CDR3 is built from 12 residues. V lost 7 bases and J lost 5, with 9 bases in between. Germline V gives CDR1 MDHEN, CDR2 SYDVKM. Written as DNA, the CDR3 is TGTGCCAGCACGGGGTCGGATCAGCCCCAGCATTTT. This encodes CASTGSDQPQHF.

Only a few counts were recorded for this clonotype. The rearrangement uses TRBV18 and TRBJ2-5; TRBD1 aligns across 7 bases. Per the germline V gene, CDR1 is KGHSH and CDR2 is LQKENI. V dropped 8 bases and J dropped 5; count of bases not matched to a gene: 5. This CDR3 has 12 residues. In nucleotides, the CDR3 is TGTGCCAGCCATGGACAGGCGGAGACCCAGTACTTC. This sequence encodes CASHGQAETQYF.

A few counts support this clonotype. The chain uses TRBV9 and TRBJ2-7; 7 positions agree with TRBD1. Germline lookup yields CDR1 SGDLS and CDR2 YYNGEE. Trimming at V came to 3 bases and at J to 6 bases, leaving 12 bases not matched to a gene. This CDR3 is 15 amino acids long. The CDR3 DNA is TGTGCCAGCAGCGCGGTGACAGGGCCCGAGGGCGAGCAGTACTTC. Its translation: CASSAVTGPEGEQYF.